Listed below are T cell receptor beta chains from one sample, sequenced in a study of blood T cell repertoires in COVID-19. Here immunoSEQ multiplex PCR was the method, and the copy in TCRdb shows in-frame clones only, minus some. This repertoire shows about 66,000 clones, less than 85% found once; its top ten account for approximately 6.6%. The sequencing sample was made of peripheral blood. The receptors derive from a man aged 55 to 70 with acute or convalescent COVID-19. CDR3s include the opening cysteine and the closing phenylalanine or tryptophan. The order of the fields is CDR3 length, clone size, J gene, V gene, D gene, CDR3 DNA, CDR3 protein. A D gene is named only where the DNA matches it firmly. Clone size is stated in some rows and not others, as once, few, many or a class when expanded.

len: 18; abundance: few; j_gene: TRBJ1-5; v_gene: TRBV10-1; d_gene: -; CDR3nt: TGCGCCAGCCCGAGTCCCCGGACAGTCCAATGGGGCAATCAGCCCCAGCATTTT; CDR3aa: CASPSPRTVQWGNQPQHF
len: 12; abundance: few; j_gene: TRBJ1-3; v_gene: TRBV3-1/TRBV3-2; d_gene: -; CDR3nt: TGTGCCACCCAAGGAGGTGGAAACACCATATATTTT; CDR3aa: CATQGGGNTIYF
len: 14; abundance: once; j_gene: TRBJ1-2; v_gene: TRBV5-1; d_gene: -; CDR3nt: TGCGCCAGTTATTCCGGGGAACTATACTATGGCTACACCTTC; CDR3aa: CASYSGELYYGYTF
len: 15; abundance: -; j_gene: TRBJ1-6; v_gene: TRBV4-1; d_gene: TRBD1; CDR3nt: TGCGCCACGCACGAAGGGACAGGGAATAATTCACCCCTCCACTTT; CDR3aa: CATHEGTGNNSPLHF
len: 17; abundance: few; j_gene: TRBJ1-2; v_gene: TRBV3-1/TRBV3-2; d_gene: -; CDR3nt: TGTGCCAGCAGCCAAGAGCGGGGCTCGGGACGGACCTATGGCTACACCTTC; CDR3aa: CASSQERGSGRTYGYTF
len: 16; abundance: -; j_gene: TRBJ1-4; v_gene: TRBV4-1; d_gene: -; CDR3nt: TGCGCCAGCAGCCAAGATGTGTACAGGGTGGGTGAAAAACTGTTTTTT; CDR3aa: CASSQDVYRVGEKLFF
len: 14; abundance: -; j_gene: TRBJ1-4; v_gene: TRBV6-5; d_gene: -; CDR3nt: TGTGCCAGCACGAGGGTACAGAATAATGAAAAACTGTTTTTT; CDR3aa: CASTRVQNNEKLFF
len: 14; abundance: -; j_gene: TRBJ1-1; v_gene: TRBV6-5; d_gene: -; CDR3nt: TGTGCCAGCAGTTACGTTCCGGGACAAGGCGACGCTTTCTTT; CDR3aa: CASSYVPGQGDAFF
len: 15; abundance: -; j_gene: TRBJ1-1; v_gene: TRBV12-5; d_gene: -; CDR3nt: TGTGCTAGTGGCCCGAGAGGTGAGTCGGACACTGAAGCTTTCTTT; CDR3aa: CASGPRGESDTEAFF
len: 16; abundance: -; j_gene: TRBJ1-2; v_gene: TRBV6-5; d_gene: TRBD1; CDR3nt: TGTGCCAGCAGTTCCACGGGGACAGGGGGGAACTATGGCTACACCTTC; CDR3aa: CASSSTGTGGNYGYTF
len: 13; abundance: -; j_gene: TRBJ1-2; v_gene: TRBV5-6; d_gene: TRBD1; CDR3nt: TGTGCCAGCAGCTTGAACAGGGGTAATGGCTACACCTTC; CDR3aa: CASSLNRGNGYTF
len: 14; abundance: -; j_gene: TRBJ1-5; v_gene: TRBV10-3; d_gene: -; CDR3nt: TGTGCCATCAAAGCGGACGGAGACAATCAGCCCCAGCATTTT; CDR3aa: CAIKADGDNQPQHF
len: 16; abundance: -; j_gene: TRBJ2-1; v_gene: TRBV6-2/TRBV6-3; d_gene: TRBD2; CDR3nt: TGTGCCAGCAGCACCCTTGCGGGGGGGCCTTACAATGAGCAGTTCTTC; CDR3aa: CASSTLAGGPYNEQFF